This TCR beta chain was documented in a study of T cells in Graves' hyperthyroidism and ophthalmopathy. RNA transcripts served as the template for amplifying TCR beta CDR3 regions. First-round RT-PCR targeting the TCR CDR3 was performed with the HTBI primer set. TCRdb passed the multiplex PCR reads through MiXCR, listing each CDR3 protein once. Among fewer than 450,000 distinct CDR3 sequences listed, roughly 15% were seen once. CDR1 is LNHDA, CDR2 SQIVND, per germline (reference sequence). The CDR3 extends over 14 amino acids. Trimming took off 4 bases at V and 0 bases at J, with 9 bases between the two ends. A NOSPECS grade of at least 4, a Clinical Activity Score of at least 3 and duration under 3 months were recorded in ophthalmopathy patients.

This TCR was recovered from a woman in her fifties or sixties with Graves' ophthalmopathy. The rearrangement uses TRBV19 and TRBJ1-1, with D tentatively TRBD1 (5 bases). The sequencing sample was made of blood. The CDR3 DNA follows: TGTGCCAGTAGTACACAGGCCATGAACACTGAAGCTTTCTTT. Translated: CASSTQAMNTEAFF.